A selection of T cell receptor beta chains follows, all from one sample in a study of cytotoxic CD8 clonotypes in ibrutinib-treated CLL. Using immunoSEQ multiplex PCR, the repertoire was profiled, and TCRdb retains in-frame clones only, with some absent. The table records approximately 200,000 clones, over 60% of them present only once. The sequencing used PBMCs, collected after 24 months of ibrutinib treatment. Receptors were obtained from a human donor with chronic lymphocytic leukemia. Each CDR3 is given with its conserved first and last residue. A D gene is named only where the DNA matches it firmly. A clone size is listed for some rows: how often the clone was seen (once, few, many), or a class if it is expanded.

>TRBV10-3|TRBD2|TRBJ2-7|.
CAICPREASEQYF
TGTGCCATCTGCCCGCGGGAGGCATCCGAGCAGTACTTC
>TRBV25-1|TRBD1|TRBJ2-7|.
CASSEPGQGLEQYF
TGTGCCAGCAGTGAACCGGGACAGGGACTCGAGCAGTACTTC
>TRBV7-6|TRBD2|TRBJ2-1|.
CASSRRLAGYNEQFF
TGTGCCAGCAGCCGAAGACTAGCGGGCTACAATGAGCAGTTCTTC
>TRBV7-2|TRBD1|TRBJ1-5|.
CASSYPRQGPSGNQPQHF
TGTGCCAGCAGTTACCCCCGACAGGGGCCTTCTGGCAATCAGCCCCAGCATTTT
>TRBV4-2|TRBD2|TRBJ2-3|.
CASAPGHELAGGPGTDTQYF
TGTGCCAGCGCCCCCGGACACGAGCTAGCGGGAGGGCCGGGCACAGATACGCAGTATTTT
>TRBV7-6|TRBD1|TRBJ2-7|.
CASSPKGGTYEQYF
TGTGCCAGCAGCCCAAAAGGGGGCACCTACGAGCAGTACTTC
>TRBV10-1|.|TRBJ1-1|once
CASRSPINEAFF
TGCGCCAGCAGATCCCCGATTAACGAAGCTTTCTTT
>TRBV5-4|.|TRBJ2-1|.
CASYRSGQAPGPVNNEQFF
TGTGCCAGCTATCGGTCCGGGCAGGCTCCTGGGCCCGTGAACAATGAGCAGTTCTTC
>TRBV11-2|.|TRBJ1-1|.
CASSPNWAEAFF
TGTGCCAGCAGCCCTAATTGGGCTGAAGCTTTCTTT
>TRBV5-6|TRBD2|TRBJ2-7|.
CASSLERLAGWKQYF
TGTGCCAGCAGCCTGGAGAGGCTAGCGGGGTGGAAGCAGTACTTC
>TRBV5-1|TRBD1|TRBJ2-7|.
CASSSRQGTSYEQYF
TGCGCCAGCAGCTCGAGACAGGGAACCTCCTACGAGCAGTACTTC
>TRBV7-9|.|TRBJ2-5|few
CASSRPGETQYF
TGTGCCAGCAGCCGTCCGGGAGAGACCCAGTACTTC
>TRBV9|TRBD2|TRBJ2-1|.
CASSGLAGPASYNEQFF
TGTGCCAGCAGCGGACTAGCGGGACCGGCCTCCTACAATGAGCAGTTCTTC
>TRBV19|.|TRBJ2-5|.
CASSIREWGATETQYF
TGTGCCAGTAGTATTAGGGAATGGGGGGCAACGGAGACCCAGTACTTC